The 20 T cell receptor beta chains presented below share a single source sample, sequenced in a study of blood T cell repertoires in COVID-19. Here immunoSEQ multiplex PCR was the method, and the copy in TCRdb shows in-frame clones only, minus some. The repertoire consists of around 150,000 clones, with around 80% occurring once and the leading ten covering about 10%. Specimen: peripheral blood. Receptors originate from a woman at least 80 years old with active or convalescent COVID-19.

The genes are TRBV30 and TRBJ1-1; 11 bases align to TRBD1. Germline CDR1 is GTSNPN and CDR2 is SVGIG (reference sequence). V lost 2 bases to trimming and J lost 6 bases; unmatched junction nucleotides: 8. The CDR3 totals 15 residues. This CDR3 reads CAWSWTGGEHSEAFF. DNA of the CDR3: TGTGCCTGGAGTTGGACAGGGGGCGAGCATTCTGAAGCTTTCTTT.

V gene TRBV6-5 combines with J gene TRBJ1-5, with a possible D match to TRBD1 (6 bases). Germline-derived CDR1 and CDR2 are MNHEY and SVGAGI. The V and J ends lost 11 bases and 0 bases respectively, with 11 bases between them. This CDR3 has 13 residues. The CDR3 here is CAGQGNSNQPQHF. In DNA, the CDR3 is TGTGCCGGCCAGGGGAATAGCAATCAGCCCCAGCATTTT.

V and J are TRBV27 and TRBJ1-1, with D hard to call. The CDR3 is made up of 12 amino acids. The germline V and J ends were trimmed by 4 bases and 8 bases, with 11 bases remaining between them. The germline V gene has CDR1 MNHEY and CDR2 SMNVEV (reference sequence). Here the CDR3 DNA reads TGTGCCAGCAGTTCCTTAGGCGGGGAAGCTTTCTTT. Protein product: CASSSLGGEAFF.

In DNA, the CDR3 is TGTGCCATCAGCCGGGACAGGGCCTACGAGCAGTACTTC. This codes for CAISRDRAYEQYF. The rearrangement links TRBV10-3 to TRBJ2-7; 9 bases are shared with TRBD1. The germline CDR1 and CDR2 sequences are ENHRY and SYGVKD. CDR3 size: 13 residues. V dropped 6 bases and J dropped 2; count of bases not matched to a gene: 2.

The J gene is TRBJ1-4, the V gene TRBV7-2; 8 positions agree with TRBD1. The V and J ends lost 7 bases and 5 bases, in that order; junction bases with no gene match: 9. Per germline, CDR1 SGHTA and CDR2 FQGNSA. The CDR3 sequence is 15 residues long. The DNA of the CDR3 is TGTGCCAGCACTACAGGGGGGGGGCAGAATGAAAAACTGTTTTTT. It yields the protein CASTTGGGQNEKLFF.

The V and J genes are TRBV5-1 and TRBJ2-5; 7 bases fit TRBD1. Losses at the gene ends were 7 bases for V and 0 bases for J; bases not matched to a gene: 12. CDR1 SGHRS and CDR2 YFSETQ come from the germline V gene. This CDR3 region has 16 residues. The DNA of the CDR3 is TGCGCCAGCGGATCTTACAGGGGACGCTACCAAGAGACCCAGTACTTC. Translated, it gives CASGSYRGRYQETQYF.

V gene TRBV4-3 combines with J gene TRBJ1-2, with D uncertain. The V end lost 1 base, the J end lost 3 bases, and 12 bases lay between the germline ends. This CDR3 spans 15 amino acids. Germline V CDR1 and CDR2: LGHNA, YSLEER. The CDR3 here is CASSQAGWGDYGYTF. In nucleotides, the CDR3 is TGCGCCAGCAGCCAAGCGGGTTGGGGAGACTATGGCTACACCTTC.

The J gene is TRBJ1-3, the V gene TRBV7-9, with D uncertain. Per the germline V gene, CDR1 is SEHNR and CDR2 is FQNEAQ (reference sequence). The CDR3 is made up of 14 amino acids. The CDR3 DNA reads TGTGCGGGCCGGAAAGTGGTCTCTGGAAACACCATATATTTT. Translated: CAGRKVVSGNTIYF. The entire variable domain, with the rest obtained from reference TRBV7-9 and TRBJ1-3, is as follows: DTGVSQNPRHKITKRGQNVTFRCDPISEHNRLYWYRQTLGQGPEFLTYFQNEAQLEKSRLLSDRFSAERPKGSFSTLEIQRTEQGDSAMYLCAGRKVVSGNTIYFGEGSWLTVV.

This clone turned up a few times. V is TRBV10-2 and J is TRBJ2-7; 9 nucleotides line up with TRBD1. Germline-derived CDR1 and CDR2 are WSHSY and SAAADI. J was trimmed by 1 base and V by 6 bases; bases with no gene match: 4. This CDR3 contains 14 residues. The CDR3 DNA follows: TGCGCCAGCAGAGAGACAGGGGGTTCCTACGAGCAGTACTTC. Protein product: CASRETGGSYEQYF.

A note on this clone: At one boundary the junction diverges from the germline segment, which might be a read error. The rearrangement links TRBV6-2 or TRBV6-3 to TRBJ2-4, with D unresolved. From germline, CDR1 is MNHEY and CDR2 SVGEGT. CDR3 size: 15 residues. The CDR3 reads CASSYSNQARNIQYF. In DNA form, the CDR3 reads TGTGCCAGCAGTTACTCGAATCAGGCCAGAAACATTCAGTACTTC.

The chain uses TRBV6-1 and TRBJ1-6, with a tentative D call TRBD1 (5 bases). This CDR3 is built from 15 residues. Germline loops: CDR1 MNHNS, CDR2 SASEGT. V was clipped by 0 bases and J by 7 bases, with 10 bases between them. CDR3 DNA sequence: TGTGCCAGCAGTGAAGCTGGGGCAGGAAATTCACCCCTCCACTTT. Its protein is CASSEAGAGNSPLHF.

CDR3 coding DNA: TGCAGTGCTGGGGAGGGGACCCAGTACTTC. Its protein product is CSAGEGTQYF. The chain combines TRBV20-1 with TRBJ2-5, with TRBD2 identical over 7 bases. From germline, CDR1 is DFQATT and CDR2 SNEGSKA (reference sequence). J gave up 7 bases and V 5 bases, and 1 base lay outside the gene matches. CDR3 length: 10 amino acids.

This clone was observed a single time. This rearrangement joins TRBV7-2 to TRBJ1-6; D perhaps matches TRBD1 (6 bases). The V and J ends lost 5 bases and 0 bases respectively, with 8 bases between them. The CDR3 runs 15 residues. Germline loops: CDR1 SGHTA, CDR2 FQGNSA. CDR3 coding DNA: TGTGCCAGCAGCGGACAGAGCTCCTATAATTCACCCCTCCACTTT. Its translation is CASSGQSSYNSPLHF.

The CDR3 spells CASRPDRDKNTEAFF. The CDR3 DNA reads TGTGCCAGCAGACCAGACAGGGACAAGAACACTGAAGCTTTCTTT. The J gene is TRBJ1-1, the V gene TRBV7-8; TRBD1 aligns across 7 bases. Per germline, CDR1 SGHVS and CDR2 FQNEAQ. The junction had 8 bases not matched to a gene; V was cut back by 6 bases and J by 1 base. The CDR3 spans 15 residues.

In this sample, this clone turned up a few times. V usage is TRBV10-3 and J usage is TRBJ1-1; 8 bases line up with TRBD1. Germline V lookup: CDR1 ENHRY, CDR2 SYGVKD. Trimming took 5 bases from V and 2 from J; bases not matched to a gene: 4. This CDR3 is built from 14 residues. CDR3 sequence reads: CAISTGGGNTEAFF. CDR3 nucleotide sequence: TGTGCCATCAGTACAGGGGGAGGTAACACTGAAGCTTTCTTT.

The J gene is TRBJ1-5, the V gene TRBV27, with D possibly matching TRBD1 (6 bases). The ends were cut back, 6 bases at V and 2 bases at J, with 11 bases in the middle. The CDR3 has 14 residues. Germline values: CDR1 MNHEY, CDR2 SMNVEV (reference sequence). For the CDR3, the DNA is TGTGCCAGCAGGGTACAGGGACGCAATCAGCCCCAGCATTTT. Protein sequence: CASRVQGRNQPQHF.

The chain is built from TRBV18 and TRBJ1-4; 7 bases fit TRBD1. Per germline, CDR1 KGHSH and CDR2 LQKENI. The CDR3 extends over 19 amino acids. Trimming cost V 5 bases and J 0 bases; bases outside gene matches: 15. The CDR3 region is CASSGLPGQQIATNEKLFF. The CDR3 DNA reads TGTGCCAGCTCAGGCCTTCCGGGACAGCAGATTGCAACTAATGAAAAACTGTTTTTT.

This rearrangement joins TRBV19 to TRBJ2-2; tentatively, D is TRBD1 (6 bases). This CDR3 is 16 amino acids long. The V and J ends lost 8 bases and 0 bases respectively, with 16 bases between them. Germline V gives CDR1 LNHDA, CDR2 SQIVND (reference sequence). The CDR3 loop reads CASADFGTSNTGELFF. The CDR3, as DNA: TGTGCCAGTGCCGACTTTGGGACATCGAACACCGGGGAGCTGTTTTTT.

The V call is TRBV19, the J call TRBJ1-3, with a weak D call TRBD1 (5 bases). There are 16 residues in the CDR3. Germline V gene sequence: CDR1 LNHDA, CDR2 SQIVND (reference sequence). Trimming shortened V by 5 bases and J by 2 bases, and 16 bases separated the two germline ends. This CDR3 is CASSRRAGTAGNTIYF. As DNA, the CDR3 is TGTGCCAGTAGTCGCCGGGCGGGGACGGCTGGAAACACCATATATTTT.

The CDR3, as DNA: TGTGCCAGCAGTTTGAGGACAGGTAGTCGGCAGTACTTC. This sequence encodes CASSLRTGSRQYF. V and J are TRBV27 and TRBJ2-7; 7 bases agree with TRBD1. The CDR3 contains 13 residues. Per the germline V gene, CDR1 is MNHEY and CDR2 is SMNVEV (reference sequence). V was pared by 3 bases and J by 9 bases, with 8 bases of the junction left unmatched.